The next 15 T cell receptor beta chains were all read from a single sample in a study of human T cells and chemical hapten exposure. TCRdb independently ran MiXCR on the RACE reads; one entry per CDR3 protein. The sample yields about 82,000 distinct CDR3 sequences, around 9.3% seen once. As to time point: patch test 2, 6 weeks after DPC sensitization. Specified treatment: therapeutic diphenylcyclopropenone sensitization with weekly scalp DPC. The input for sequencing was whole blood, taken in connection with sensitization to the hapten diphenylcyclopropenone (DPC). The origin of the receptors is a woman in her 50s with alopecia areata. Some clones in this sample may be carry-over from other donors' samples.

This clonotype came up many times. The chain recombines TRBV7-9 with TRBJ2-5; a possible D gene is TRBD2 (6 bases). There are 17 residues in the CDR3. Trimming shortened V by 3 bases and J by 1 base, and 18 bases separated the two germline ends. Germline values: CDR1 SEHNR, CDR2 FQNEAQ (reference sequence). CDR3 sequence (DNA): TGTGCCAGCAGCTTTGTCACGGCTAGCGAGTCCCAAGAGACCCAGTACTTC. Translation: CASSFVTASESQETQYF.

This chain connects TRBV29-1 to TRBJ2-7, with 8 bases identical to TRBD2. The V gene end was trimmed by 5 bases and the J gene end by 3 bases; junction bases not matched to a gene: 3. The CDR3 runs to 12 residues. Germline CDR1 is SQVTM and CDR2 is ANQGSEA. Here the CDR3 reads CSVTSGVYEQYF. Written as DNA, the CDR3 is TGCAGCGTTACTAGCGGAGTCTACGAGCAGTACTTC.

Ten or more counts support this clonotype. The rearrangement uses TRBV28 and TRBJ2-3; TRBD1 might be the D (6 bases). This CDR3 contains 13 residues. Looked up from germline, CDR1 is MDHEN and CDR2 is SYDVKM. V was clipped by 6 bases and J by 1 base, with 8 bases between them. DNA for the CDR3: TGTGCCAGCAGGAGACAGGGCACAGATACGCAGTATTTT. Its translation is CASRRQGTDTQYF. Looking up the rest from reference TRBV28 and TRBJ2-3 gives the full variable domain: DVKVTQSSRYLVKRTGEKVFLECVQDMDHENMFWYRQDPGLGLRLIYFSYDVKMKEKGDIPEGYSVSREKKERFSLILESASTNQTSMYLCASRRQGTDTQYFGPGTRLTVL.

This clonotype was seen ten or more times. The chain carries TRBV12-3 or TRBV12-4 and TRBJ2-1, with 7 bases fitting TRBD1. Trimming removed 2 bases from V and 6 bases from J; junction bases left unmatched: 4. This CDR3 spans 14 amino acids. CDR3 sequence reads: CASSLRGQSNEQFF. CDR3 nucleotide sequence: TGTGCCAGCAGTTTAAGGGGACAGAGCAATGAGCAGTTCTTC.

Many counts were recorded for this clonotype. V gene TRBV3-1 combines with J gene TRBJ1-5; D uncertain. CDR3 size: 14 residues. Germline V gives CDR1 LGHDT, CDR2 YNNKEL (reference sequence). Trimming left V 0 bases short and J 7 bases short, with 10 bases between. CDR3 in amino acids: CASSQDRREQPQHF. The CDR3 DNA sequence: TGTGCCAGCAGCCAAGATCGAAGGGAGCAGCCCCAGCATTTT.

The chain links TRBV7-2 to TRBJ2-1, with no clear D. V lost 1 base and J 2 bases, leaving 12 bases between the germline ends. CDR3 size: 16 residues. From germline, CDR1 is SGHTA and CDR2 FQGNSA. As DNA, the CDR3 is TGTGCCAGCAGCTTAGTCGCGCTCGAGACCTACAATGAGCAGTTCTTC. Amino acids: CASSLVALETYNEQFF.

There are many counts of this clonotype. The chain uses TRBV27 and TRBJ2-1, with 12 bases fitting TRBD2. The germline CDR1 and CDR2 sequences are MNHEY and SMNVEV (reference sequence). The length of the CDR3 is 15 residues. V was pared by 4 bases and J by 9 bases, with 7 bases of the junction left unmatched. CDR3 DNA: TGTGCCAGCAGTTCGACTAGCGGGAGATATGGTGAGCAGTTCTTC. Translation gives CASSSTSGRYGEQFF.

This chain joins TRBV4-3 and TRBJ2-3, with D perhaps matching TRBD2 (5 bases). The CDR3 consists of 14 residues. CDR1 and CDR2 (germline): LGHNA, YSLEER. V lost 4 bases to trimming and J lost 7 bases, with 15 bases between them. The CDR3 is CASSLGRTPNTQYF. CDR3 DNA sequence: TGCGCCAGCAGCCTTGGACGGACTCCCAATACGCAGTATTTT.

There are many counts of this clonotype. This chain connects TRBV29-1 to TRBJ2-5; D gene unclear. The V gene's germline CDR1 is SQVTM and CDR2 ANQGSEA. The CDR3 extends over 12 amino acids. Between the trimmed V and J ends, which lost 7 bases and 5 bases, there was a span of 14 bases. The CDR3 bases are TGCAGCGCCGTGCCAGTGGGTGAGACCCAGTACTTC. It is translated as CSAVPVGETQYF.

V and J are TRBV12-3 or TRBV12-4 and TRBJ2-3; the D gene is possibly TRBD2 (6 bases). The CDR3 covers 14 residues. V was pared by 6 bases and J by 0 bases, with 10 bases between. The CDR3 nucleotides read TGTGCCAGCAGGTCGGGGGTTAGCACAGATACGCAGTATTTT. It specifies CASRSGVSTDTQYF.

This clonotype was counted a single time. The V and J genes are TRBV29-1 and TRBJ2-3; D possibly uses TRBD1 or TRBD2 (5 bases each). The CDR3 contains 12 residues. The germline V and J ends were trimmed by 8 bases and 3 bases, with 12 bases remaining between them. CDR1 SQVTM and CDR2 ANQGSEA come from the germline V gene. CDR3 region: CSHRRETDTQYF. CDR3 bases: TGCAGCCACCGCAGGGAGACAGATACGCAGTATTTT.

Note on this clonotype: A read error may explain this, as a much larger clone is one base away. The CDR3 end shows no conserved phenylalanine or tryptophan, and so a read error is likely. The gene calls are TRBV7-2 and TRBJ2-2, with D maybe TRBD1 (6 bases). Germline loops: CDR1 SGHTA, CDR2 FQGNSA. The CDR3 is 14 residues long. The V end lost 2 bases, the J end lost 6 bases, and 10 bases lay between the germline ends. DNA of the CDR3: TGTGCCAGCAGCTTATCCAGGGGATCCGGGGAGCTGTTTCTT. It translates to CASSLSRGSGELFL.

This clonotype came up a few times. The chain employs TRBV27 and TRBJ2-1, with 11 nucleotides matching TRBD2. Germline-derived CDR1 and CDR2 are MNHEY and SMNVEV (reference sequence). The CDR3 sequence is 15 residues long. The J segment lost 4 bases and the V segment lost 6 bases, leaving 5 bases of the junction unmatched. CDR3 DNA: TGTGCCAGCAGAGTCGGGACTAGCGGATACAATGAGCAGTTCTTC. This sequence encodes CASRVGTSGYNEQFF.

This clonotype has a count of ten or more. The chain is built from TRBV20-1 and TRBJ1-2; D uncertain. V lost 0 bases, J lost 4 bases, and 15 bases lay in between. This CDR3 is built from 15 residues. Germline CDR1 DFQATT, CDR2 SNEGSKA (reference sequence). CDR3 sequence reads: CSARDIARLTYGYTF. The CDR3 DNA is TGCAGTGCTAGAGATATCGCTCGGCTGACCTATGGCTACACCTTC.

This clonotype came up many times. The chain employs TRBV7-6 and TRBJ2-4; no definite D call. CDR1 is SGHVS, CDR2 FNYEAQ, per germline. Trimming took off 1 base at V and 7 bases at J, with 2 bases between the two ends. The CDR3 totals 11 residues. CDR3 DNA: TGTGCCAGCAGCTTAGATAACATTCAGTACTTC. Its translation: CASSLDNIQYF.